This T cell receptor beta chain was recorded in a study of T-cell reconstitution after alpha-beta-depleted transplantation in children. Unique molecular identifiers were incorporated when the TCRbeta library was constructed. TCRdb analysed the PCR reads with MiXCR anew, one entry per CDR3 protein. Among 780,000 or so distinct CDR3 sequences listed, 16% were seen once. This clonotype was observed a few times. Germline values: CDR1 MNHEY, CDR2 SVGAGI. This CDR3 is 16 amino acids long. The trim removed 0 bases at V and 1 base at J, leaving 1 base unmatched. This chain uses TRBV6-5 with TRBJ2-3; 10 nucleotides agree with TRBD2. The sequencing used PBMCs, mostly from graft donor cells, collected 360 days after TCRalphabeta/CD19-depleted stem cell transplant. This TCR came from a male patient younger than 18 who had a stem cell transplant for acute lymphoblastic leukemia, so the T cells may come from the graft donor. CDR3 DNA sequence: TGTGCCAGCAGTTACTCAAGCGGGGGGGGCACAGATACGCAGTATTTT. It is translated as CASSYSSGGGTDTQYF.